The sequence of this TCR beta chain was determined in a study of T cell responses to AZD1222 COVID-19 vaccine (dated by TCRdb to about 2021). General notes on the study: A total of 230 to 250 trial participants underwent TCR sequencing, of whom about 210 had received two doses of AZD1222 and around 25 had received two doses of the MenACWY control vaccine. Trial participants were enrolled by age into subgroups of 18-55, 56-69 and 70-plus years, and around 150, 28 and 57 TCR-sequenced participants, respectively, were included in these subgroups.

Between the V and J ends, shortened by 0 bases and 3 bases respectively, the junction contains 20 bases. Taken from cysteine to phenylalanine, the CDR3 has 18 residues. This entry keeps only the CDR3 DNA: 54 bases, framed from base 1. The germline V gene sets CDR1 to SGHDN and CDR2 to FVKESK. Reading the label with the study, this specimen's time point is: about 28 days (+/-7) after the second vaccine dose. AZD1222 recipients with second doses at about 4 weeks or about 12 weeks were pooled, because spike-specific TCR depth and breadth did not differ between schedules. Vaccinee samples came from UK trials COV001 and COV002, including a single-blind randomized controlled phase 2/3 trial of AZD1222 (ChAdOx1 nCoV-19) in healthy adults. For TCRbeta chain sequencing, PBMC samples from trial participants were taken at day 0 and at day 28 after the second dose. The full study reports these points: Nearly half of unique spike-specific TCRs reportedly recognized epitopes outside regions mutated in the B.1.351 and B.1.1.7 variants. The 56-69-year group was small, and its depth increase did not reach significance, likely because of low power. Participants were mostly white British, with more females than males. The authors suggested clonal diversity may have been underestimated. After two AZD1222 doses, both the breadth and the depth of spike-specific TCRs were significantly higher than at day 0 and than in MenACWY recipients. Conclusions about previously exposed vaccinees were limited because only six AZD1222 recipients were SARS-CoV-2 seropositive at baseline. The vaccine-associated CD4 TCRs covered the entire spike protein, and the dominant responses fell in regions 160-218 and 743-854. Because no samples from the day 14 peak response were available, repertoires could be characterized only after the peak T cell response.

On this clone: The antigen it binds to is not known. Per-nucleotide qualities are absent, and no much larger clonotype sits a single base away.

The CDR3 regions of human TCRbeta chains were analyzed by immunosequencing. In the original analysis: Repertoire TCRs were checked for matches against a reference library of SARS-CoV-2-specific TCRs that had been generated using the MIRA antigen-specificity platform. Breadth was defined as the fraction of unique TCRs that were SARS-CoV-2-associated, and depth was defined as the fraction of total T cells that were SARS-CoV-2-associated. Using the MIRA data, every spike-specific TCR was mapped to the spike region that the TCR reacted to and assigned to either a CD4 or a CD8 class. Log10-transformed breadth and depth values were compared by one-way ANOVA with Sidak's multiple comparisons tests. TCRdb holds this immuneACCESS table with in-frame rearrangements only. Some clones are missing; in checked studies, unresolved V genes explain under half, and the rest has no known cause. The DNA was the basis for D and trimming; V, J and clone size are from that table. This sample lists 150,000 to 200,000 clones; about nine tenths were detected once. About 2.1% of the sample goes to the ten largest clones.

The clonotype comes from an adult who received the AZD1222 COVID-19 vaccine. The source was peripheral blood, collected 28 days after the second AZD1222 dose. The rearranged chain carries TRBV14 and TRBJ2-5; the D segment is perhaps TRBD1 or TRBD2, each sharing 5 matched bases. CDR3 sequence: CASSQDLRDRMTKETQYF. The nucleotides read TGTGCCAGCAGCCAAGATCTTCGGGACCGCATGACCAAAGAGACCCAGTACTTC. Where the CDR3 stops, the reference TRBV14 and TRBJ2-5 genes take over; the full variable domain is EAGVTQFPSHSVIEKGQTVTLRCDPISGHDNLYWYRRVMGKEIKFLLHFVKESKQDESGMPNNRFLAERTGGTYSTLKVQPAELEDSGVYFCASSQDLRDRMTKETQYFGPGTRLLVL.